A single TCR beta chain is shown here with its context. By flow cytometry, patients selected for sequencing had shown an expansion of CD8+CD57+ cells. The germline gives CDR1 MNHEY, CDR2 SVGAGI. Trimming removed 7 bases from V and 4 bases from J, with 14 bases in between. The CDR3 runs 14 residues. The sample originates from a study of CD8+CD57+ T cells in acquired aplastic anemia. According to the study, genomic DNA was the template for TCR beta VDJ and CDR3 profiling. TCRdb fed the reads into MiXCR, producing one record per CDR3 protein. The table shows approximately 470,000 distinct CDR3 sequences, with approximately 32% occurring only once.

This TCR came from a human donor with aplastic anemia. Sequencing used sorted CD4+, CD8+, or CD8+CD57+ T cells (not recorded which) from PBMCs. The J gene is TRBJ2-1, the V gene TRBV6-5; D tentatively reads TRBD1 or TRBD2 (5 bases each). The chain's CDR3 is CASTRAGGYNEQFF. CDR3 bases: TGTGCCAGCACCCGGGCTGGGGGATACAATGAGCAGTTCTTC.